The 20 T cell receptor beta chains reported below all come from one sample, sequenced in a study of CD8+CD57+ T cells in acquired aplastic anemia. The use of genomic DNA as template underpinned the TCR beta VDJ and CDR3 profiling. TCRdb re-called the reads with MiXCR, one entry per CDR3 protein. This table has some 410,000 distinct CDR3 sequences, 65% to 80% appearing once. Material: sorted CD4+, CD8+, or CD8+CD57+ T cells (not recorded which) from PBMCs. The receptor set was obtained from a human donor in good health, serving as a control.

The gene calls are TRBV7-9 and TRBJ1-4; 9 nucleotides line up with TRBD1. Trimming at V came to 5 bases and at J to 8 bases, leaving 6 bases not matched to a gene. Germline V lookup: CDR1 SEHNR, CDR2 FQNEAQ (reference sequence). There are 14 residues in the CDR3. DNA for the CDR3: TGTGCCAGCAGCCGAGGACAGGGGCGGGAAAAACTGTTTTTT. Translation: CASSRGQGREKLFF.

The V gene is TRBV7-2, the J gene TRBJ2-2; 8 positions match TRBD2. From germline, CDR1 is SGHTA and CDR2 FQGNSA. V lost 0 bases and J lost 14; bases outside the gene matches: 14. This CDR3 region has 16 residues. The CDR3 loop is CASSLATAGGPADLFF. The CDR3 coding sequence is TGTGCCAGCAGCTTAGCAACGGCGGGGGGCCCCGCAGATCTGTTTTTT.

The genes are TRBV10-3 and TRBJ1-2, with D unresolved. There are 15 residues in the CDR3. V lost 4 bases and J 3 bases, leaving 15 bases between the germline ends. CDR1 and CDR2 from the germline V gene are ENHRY and SYGVKD. The CDR3 DNA reads as TGTGCCATCAGTGCCAGTGGAAAACAAGACTATGGCTACACCTTC. Its translation is CAISASGKQDYGYTF.

The J gene is TRBJ1-1, the V gene TRBV5-6, with a weak D call TRBD1 (5 bases). There are 10 residues in the CDR3. V lost 4 bases, J lost 10 bases, and 8 bases lay in between. CDR1 is SGHDT, CDR2 YYEEEE, per germline. CDR3 nucleotides: TGTGCCAGCAGCGAAGGGACAGCTTTCTTT. It codes for CASSEGTAFF.

CDR3 region: CASSLRADDGDTF. The CDR3 region has the DNA TGTGCCAGCAGCTTACGCGCGGACGATGGGGACACCTTC. The chain uses TRBV7-2 and TRBJ1-2; D is uncertain. Trimming left V 2 bases short and J 12 bases short, with 16 bases between. Germline V gives CDR1 SGHTA, CDR2 FQGNSA. The CDR3 covers 13 residues.

The V call is TRBV5-1, the J call TRBJ1-2, with D hard to call. The CDR3 runs to 16 residues. Trimming shortened V by 6 bases and J by 8 bases, and 26 bases separated the two germline ends. In germline, CDR1 is SGHRS, CDR2 YFSETQ. CDR3 amino acids: CASTELAGWQTQGYTF. CDR3 bases: TGCGCCAGCACAGAACTAGCGGGGTGGCAGACGCAGGGCTACACCTTC.

This clonotype was observed a handful of times. The junction differs from germline at one of its ends, possibly a read error. The chain joins TRBV19 to TRBJ2-3; 9 bases map to TRBD2. This CDR3 spans 15 amino acids. Germline assignment: CDR1 LNHDA and CDR2 SQIVND (reference sequence). CDR3 protein: CASSSTSGSTDTQYF. The CDR3 DNA reads as TGTGCCAGTAGTTCGACTAGCGGAAGCACAGATACACAGTATTTT.

This clonotype is a singleton in its sample. One end of the junction does not line up with germline, which may come from a read error. V and J are TRBV5-1 and TRBJ2-7, with D tentatively TRBD1 (5 bases). CDR3 size: 14 residues. Looked up from germline, CDR1 is SGHRS and CDR2 is YFSETQ. CDR3 nucleotides: TGTGCCAGCAGCTTAAGTTATACTGGGGCACAGGAGTACTTC. Amino acids: CASSLSYTGAQEYF.

The J gene is TRBJ1-5, the V gene TRBV20-1, with a weak D call TRBD1 (6 bases). V gave up 6 bases and J gave up 5 bases, with 20 bases separating them. The CDR3 has 15 residues. Germline CDR1 and CDR2: DFQATT and SNEGSKA (reference sequence). CDR3 protein: CSALGGANTDQPQHF. In DNA form, the CDR3 reads TGCAGTGCCCTGGGGGGGGCGAACACCGATCAGCCCCAGCATTTT.

This clonotype was seen at least ten times. This rearrangement joins TRBV5-1 to TRBJ2-5; D unresolved. V lost 0 bases, J lost 4 bases, and 16 bases lay in between. The CDR3 is 16 residues long. Per germline, CDR1 SGHRS and CDR2 YFSETQ. CDR3 sequence: CASSLVAGQDRETQYF. The CDR3 DNA reads TGCGCCAGCAGCTTGGTGGCCGGCCAGGACCGAGAGACCCAGTACTTC.

The chain is built from TRBV29-1 and TRBJ2-5; 7 nucleotides align to TRBD1. The DNA end favors TRBJ2-7, so the J call may be wrong. Per germline, CDR1 SQVTM and CDR2 ANQGSEA. The CDR3 is 14 amino acids. The CDR3: CSVVLGQRHNEQYF. Here the CDR3 DNA reads TGCAGCGTTGTTTTGGGACAGCGACACAACGAGCAGTACTTC.

On this clonotype itself: It is likely a read error, because the conserved phenylalanine at the end of the CDR3 is missing. The DNA is omitted, as the CDR3 cannot be located on it reliably, and the CDR3 follows TCRdb's listing. V usage is TRBV5-8 and J usage is TRBJ1-2; the table names TRBD1, a call not compared with the DNA. CDR1 SGHTS and CDR2 YDEGEE come from the germline V gene. The CDR3 is 16 amino acids long, termini counted. The CDR3 reads CASSSRTGRNEKLFSG.

As concerns this clonotype: Because the CDR3's place on the DNA is in doubt, the DNA is left out and the CDR3 is given as listed by TCRdb. The chain couples TRBV7-9 to TRBJ2-5; the table's D call, TRBD1, has no DNA check behind it. Per the germline V gene, CDR1 is SEHNR and CDR2 is FQNEAQ (reference sequence). The CDR3 has 16 residues if both end residues are counted. The chain's CDR3 is CASTGVRPSTSGQQYF.

This clonotype was detected ten times or more. The chain links TRBV12-5 to TRBJ1-6; a weak D match, TRBD1 (5 bases). The CDR3 has 12 residues. Between the trimmed V and J ends, which lost 5 bases and 7 bases, there was a span of 6 bases. Germline V gene sequence: CDR1 LGHNT, CDR2 FRNRAP. DNA for the CDR3: TGTGCTAGTGGTCCAGGGAATTCACCCCTCCACTTT. It encodes CASGPGNSPLHF. The variable domain in full, with the rest retrieved from reference TRBV12-5 and TRBJ1-6, is DARVTQTPRHKVTEMGQEVTMRCQPILGHNTVFWYRQTMMQGLELLAYFRNRAPLDDSGMPKDRFSAEMPDATLATLKIQPSEPRDSAVYFCASGPGNSPLHFGNGTRLTVT.

The chain carries TRBV30 and TRBJ1-1, with 7 bases fitting TRBD1. The CDR3 has 14 amino acids. Germline V gene sequence: CDR1 GTSNPN, CDR2 SVGIG (reference sequence). V trimming: 0 bases; J trimming: 1 base; junction bases outside the gene matches: 2. CDR3 in amino acids: CAWSVQGKNTEAFF. The DNA for the CDR3 is TGTGCCTGGAGTGTACAGGGGAAGAACACTGAAGCTTTCTTT.

The chain has TRBV11-2 and TRBJ1-5, with 12 bases fitting TRBD1. Germline loops: CDR1 SGHAT, CDR2 FQNNGV. V lost 1 base and J lost 2; bases outside the gene matches: 3. The CDR3 covers 17 residues. In nucleotides, the CDR3 is TGTGCCAGCAGCTTAGGGGACAGGGGGCTAGGCAATCAGCCCCAGCATTTT. This translates into CASSLGDRGLGNQPQHF.

The chain uses TRBV12-3 or TRBV12-4 and TRBJ2-7, with 7 bases aligning to TRBD1. The CDR3 is made up of 15 amino acids. V was pared by 2 bases and J by 5 bases, with 9 bases of the junction left unmatched. Here the CDR3 DNA reads TGTGCCAGCAGTTTAAACGGTGTAGGGGGCGACGAGCAGTACTTC. Protein sequence: CASSLNGVGGDEQYF.

This clonotype was detected many times. J is TRBJ1-6 and V is TRBV3-1; D not certain. Germline V gene lookup returns CDR1 LGHDT and CDR2 YNNKEL (reference sequence). The CDR3 loop spans 15 amino acids. V was pared by 5 bases and J by 0 bases, with 8 bases between. CDR3 in DNA: TGTGCCAGCAGCGTGACGATCTCCTATAATTCACCCCTCCACTTT. It codes for CASSVTISYNSPLHF.

Worth noting for this clonotype: A read error may account for a junction end that differs from germline. This rearrangement joins TRBV5-1 to TRBJ2-7; D is undetermined. This CDR3 contains 13 residues. The germline gives CDR1 SGHRS, CDR2 YFSETQ. CDR3 region: CASSLGVAYAQYF. Written as DNA, the CDR3 is TGTGCCAGCAGCCTAGGTGTGGCCTACGCGCAGTACTTC.

The table lists this clonotype with many counts. This chain connects TRBV7-9 to TRBJ2-1; D possibly matches TRBD1 or TRBD2 (5 bases each). V was trimmed by 2 bases and J by 8 bases, leaving 16 bases between them. The CDR3 covers 15 residues. Per the germline V gene, CDR1 is SEHNR and CDR2 is FQNEAQ (reference sequence). CDR3: CASSLRGLAADEQFF. CDR3 sequence (DNA): TGTGCCAGCAGCTTAAGGGGCCTAGCTGCCGATGAGCAGTTCTTC.